The 8 T cell receptor beta chains in this list originate from one sample, sequenced in a study of shared clonotypes between healthy human individuals. Clones were sequenced by immunoSEQ multiplex PCR, and TCRdb holds only the in-frame ones, with some missing. In the table there are about 1.1 million clones, 70% to 80% of which are singletons. Sample: memory CD4+ T cells from PBMCs. The subset denotes: CD45RA-negative fraction. The source of these receptors is a man between 18 and 29 years old in good health. Some clones in this sample may be carry-over from other donors' samples.

This rearrangement joins TRBV5-1 to TRBJ1-2; D not resolved. Trimming stripped 7 bases from V and 10 bases from J, with 17 bases between. This CDR3 is built from 12 residues. Germline CDR1 SGHRS, CDR2 YFSETQ. This chain's CDR3 is CASGLKSADYTF. Written as DNA, the CDR3 is TGCGCCAGCGGACTGAAGAGTGCCGACTACACCTTC.

The J gene is TRBJ2-1, the V gene TRBV19; the D is unclear. The CDR3 is 15 amino acids. Germline values: CDR1 LNHDA, CDR2 SQIVND (reference sequence). Deletions cut 3 bases from V and 6 bases from J, with 15 bases between. CDR3 residues: CASSMTGSGTNEQFF. CDR3 DNA sequence: TGTGCCAGTAGTATGACCGGGTCGGGTACCAATGAGCAGTTCTTC.

The rearrangement uses TRBV6-6 and TRBJ1-5; possibly TRBD1 for D (5 bases). Germline values: CDR1 MNHNY, CDR2 SVGAGI (reference sequence). The V and J ends lost 4 bases and 5 bases respectively, with 9 bases between them. The CDR3 length is 13 residues. Here the CDR3 reads CASSSREDQPQHF. The CDR3 nucleotides read TGTGCCAGCAGTTCCAGGGAAGATCAGCCCCAGCATTTT.

The chain has TRBV5-1 and TRBJ2-7; D gene uncertain. Germline CDR1 reads SGHRS; CDR2 reads YFSETQ. The CDR3 covers 13 residues. The V end was cut by 3 bases, the J end by 6 bases, with 13 bases between. In DNA, the CDR3 is TGCGCCAGCAGCTCCAACAATGATGCCGAGCAGTACTTC. This translates into CASSSNNDAEQYF.

In DNA form, the CDR3 reads TGTGCCAGCAGCCTAAACAGGGACGGGGAGCTGTTTTTT. This sequence encodes CASSLNRDGELFF. This sequence joins TRBV11-2 and TRBJ2-2; D possibly corresponds to TRBD1 (6 bases). CDR1 and CDR2 (germline): SGHAT, FQNNGV. This CDR3 has 13 amino acids. V lost 5 bases to trimming and J lost 7 bases, with 11 bases between them.

This clone was recorded once. As DNA, the CDR3 is TGTGCCAGCAGCGTACAGGGTTTCGTGGGTGGAAACACCATATATTTT. This encodes CASSVQGFVGGNTIYF. The chain employs TRBV5-4 and TRBJ1-3; possible D gene TRBD1, 6 bases. CDR1 SGHNT and CDR2 YYREEE come from the germline V gene (reference sequence). Trimming took 4 bases from V and 3 from J, leaving 17 bases between them. The length of the CDR3 is 16 residues.

In DNA, the CDR3 is TGCGCCAGCAGCCAGCAAGGTGGGGACGGCTACACCTTC. This gives the protein CASSQQGGDGYTF. This sequence joins TRBV4-1 and TRBJ1-2, with D possibly matching TRBD1 (5 bases). Germline V gene lookup returns CDR1 MGHRA and CDR2 YSYEKL. The CDR3 has 13 amino acids. Trimming removed 3 bases at V and 8 bases at J, with 13 bases between.

The V gene is TRBV4-2, the J gene TRBJ2-1; TRBD2 matches 14 bases. The CDR3 is made up of 17 amino acids. V shed 3 bases, J shed 5 bases, and the junction held 6 bases outside the gene matches. The germline CDR1 and CDR2 sequences are LGHNA and YNFKEQ. The CDR3 DNA reads as TGTGCCAGCAGCCAGGGACTAGCGGGAGAATGGAACAATGAGCAGTTCTTC. Translating gives CASSQGLAGEWNNEQFF.